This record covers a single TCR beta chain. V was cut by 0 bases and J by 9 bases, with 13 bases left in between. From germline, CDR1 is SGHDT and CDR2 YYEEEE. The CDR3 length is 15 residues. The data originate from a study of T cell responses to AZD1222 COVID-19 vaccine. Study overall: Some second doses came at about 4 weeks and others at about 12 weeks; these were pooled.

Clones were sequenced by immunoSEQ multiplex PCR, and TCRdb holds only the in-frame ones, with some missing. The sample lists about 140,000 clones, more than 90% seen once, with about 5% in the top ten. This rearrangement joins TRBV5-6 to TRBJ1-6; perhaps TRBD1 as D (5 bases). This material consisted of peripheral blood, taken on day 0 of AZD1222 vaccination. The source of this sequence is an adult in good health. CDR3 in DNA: TGTGCCAGCAGCTTGGGACAGACCTCGGTTTCACCCCTCCACTTT. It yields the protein CASSLGQTSVSPLHF.